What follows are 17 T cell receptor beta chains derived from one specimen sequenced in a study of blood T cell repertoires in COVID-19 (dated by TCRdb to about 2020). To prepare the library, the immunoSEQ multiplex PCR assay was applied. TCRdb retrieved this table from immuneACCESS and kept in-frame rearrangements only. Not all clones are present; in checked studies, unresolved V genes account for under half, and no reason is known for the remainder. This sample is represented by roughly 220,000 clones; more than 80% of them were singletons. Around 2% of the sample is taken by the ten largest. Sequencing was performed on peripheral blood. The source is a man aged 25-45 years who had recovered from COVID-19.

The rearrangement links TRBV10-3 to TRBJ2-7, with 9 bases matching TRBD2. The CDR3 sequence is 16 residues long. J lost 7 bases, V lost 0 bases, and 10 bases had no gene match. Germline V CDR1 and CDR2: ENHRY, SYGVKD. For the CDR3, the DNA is TGTGCCATCAGTGAGTCGGTGCGGGGGGGCCGTCGAGAGCAGTACTTC. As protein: CAISESVRGGRREQYF.

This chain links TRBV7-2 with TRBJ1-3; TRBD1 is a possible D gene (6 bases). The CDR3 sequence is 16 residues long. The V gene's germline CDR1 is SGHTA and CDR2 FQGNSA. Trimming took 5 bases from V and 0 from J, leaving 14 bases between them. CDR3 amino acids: CASSPPSRGSGNTIYF. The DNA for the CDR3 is TGTGCCAGCAGCCCGCCATCCAGGGGCTCTGGAAACACCATATATTTT.

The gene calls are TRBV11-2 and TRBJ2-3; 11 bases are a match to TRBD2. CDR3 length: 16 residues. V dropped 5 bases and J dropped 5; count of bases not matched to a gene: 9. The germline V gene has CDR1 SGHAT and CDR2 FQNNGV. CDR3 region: CASSRRLAGTGDTQYF. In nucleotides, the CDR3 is TGTGCCAGCAGCCGGAGACTAGCGGGGACGGGAGATACGCAGTATTTT.

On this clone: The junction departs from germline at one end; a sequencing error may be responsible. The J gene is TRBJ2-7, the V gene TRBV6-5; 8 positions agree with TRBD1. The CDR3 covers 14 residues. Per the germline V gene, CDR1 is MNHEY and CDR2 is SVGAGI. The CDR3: CASSYGTGFHEEYF. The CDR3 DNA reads TGTGCCAGCAGTTACGGGACAGGATTTCACGAGGAGTACTTC.

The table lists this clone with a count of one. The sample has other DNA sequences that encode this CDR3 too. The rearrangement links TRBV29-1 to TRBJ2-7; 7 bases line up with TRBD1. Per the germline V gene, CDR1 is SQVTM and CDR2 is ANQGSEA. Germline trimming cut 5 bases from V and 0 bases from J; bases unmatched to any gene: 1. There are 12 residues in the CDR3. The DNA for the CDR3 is TGCAGCGTTAGGACAGGCTCCTACGAGCAGTACTTC. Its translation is CSVRTGSYEQYF.

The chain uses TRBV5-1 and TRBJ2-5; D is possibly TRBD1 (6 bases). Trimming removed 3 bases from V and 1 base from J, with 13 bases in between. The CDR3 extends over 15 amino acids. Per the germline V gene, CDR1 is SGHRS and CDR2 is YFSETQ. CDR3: CASSSLGTPQETQYF. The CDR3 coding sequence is TGCGCCAGCAGCTCCCTCGGGACACCCCAAGAGACCCAGTACTTC. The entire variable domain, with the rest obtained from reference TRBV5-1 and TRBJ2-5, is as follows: KAGVTQTPRYLIKTRGQQVTLSCSPISGHRSVSWYQQTPGQGLQFLFEYFSETQRNKGNFPGRFSGRQFSNSRSEMNVSTLELGDSALYLCASSSLGTPQETQYFGPGTRLLVL.

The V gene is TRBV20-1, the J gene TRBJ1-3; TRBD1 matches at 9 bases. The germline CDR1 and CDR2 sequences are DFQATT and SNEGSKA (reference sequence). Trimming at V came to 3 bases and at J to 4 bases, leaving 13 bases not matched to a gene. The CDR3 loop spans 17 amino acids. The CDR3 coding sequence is TGCAGTGCTAGTACCTGGGGGGGACAGGGTGGAGGAAACACCATATATTTT. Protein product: CSASTWGGQGGGNTIYF.

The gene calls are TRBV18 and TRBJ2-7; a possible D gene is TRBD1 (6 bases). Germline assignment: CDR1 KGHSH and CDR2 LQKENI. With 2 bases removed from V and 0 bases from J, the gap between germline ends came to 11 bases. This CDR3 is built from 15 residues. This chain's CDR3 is CASSPRTVSSYEQYF. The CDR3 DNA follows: TGTGCCAGCTCACCAAGGACAGTGAGCTCCTACGAGCAGTACTTC. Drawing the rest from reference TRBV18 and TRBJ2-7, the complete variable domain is NAGVMQNPRHLVRRRGQEARLRCSPMKGHSHVYWYRQLPEEGLKFMVYLQKENIIDESGMPKERFSAEFPKEGPSILRIQQVVRGDSAAYFCASSPRTVSSYEQYFGPGTRLTVT.

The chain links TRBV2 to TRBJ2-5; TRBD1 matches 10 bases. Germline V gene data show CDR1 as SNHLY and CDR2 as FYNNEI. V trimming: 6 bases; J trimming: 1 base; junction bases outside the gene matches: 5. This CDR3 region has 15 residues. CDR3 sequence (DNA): TGTGCCAGCAGCGAGGACAGGGGGTTCCAAGAGACCCAGTACTTC. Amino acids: CASSEDRGFQETQYF.

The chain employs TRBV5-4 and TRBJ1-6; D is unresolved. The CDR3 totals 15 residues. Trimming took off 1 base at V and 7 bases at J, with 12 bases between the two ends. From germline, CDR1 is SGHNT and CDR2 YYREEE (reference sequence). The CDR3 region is CASSLSGVKNSPLHF. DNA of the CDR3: TGTGCCAGCAGCTTGTCGGGTGTCAAGAATTCACCCCTCCACTTT.

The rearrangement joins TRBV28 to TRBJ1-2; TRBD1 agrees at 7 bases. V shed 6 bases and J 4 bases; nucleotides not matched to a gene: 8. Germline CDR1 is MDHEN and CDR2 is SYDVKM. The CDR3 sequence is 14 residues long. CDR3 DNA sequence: TGTGCCAGCAGCCCGGGACAGATTTTCTATGGCTACACCTTC. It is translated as CASSPGQIFYGYTF.

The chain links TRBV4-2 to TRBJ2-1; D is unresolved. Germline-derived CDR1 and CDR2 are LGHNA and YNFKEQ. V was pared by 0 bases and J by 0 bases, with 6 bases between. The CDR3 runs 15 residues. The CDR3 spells CASSQDSSSYNEQFF. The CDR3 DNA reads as TGTGCCAGCAGCCAAGACTCTAGCTCCTACAATGAGCAGTTCTTC.

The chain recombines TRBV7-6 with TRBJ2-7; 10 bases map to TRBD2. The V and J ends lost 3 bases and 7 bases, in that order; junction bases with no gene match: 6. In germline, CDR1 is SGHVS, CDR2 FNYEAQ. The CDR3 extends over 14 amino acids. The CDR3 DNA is TGTGCCAGCAGCTTTATTAGCGGGGGGCGGGAGCAGTACTTC. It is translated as CASSFISGGREQYF. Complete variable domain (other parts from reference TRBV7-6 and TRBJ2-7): GAGVSQSPRYKVTKRGQDVALRCDPISGHVSLYWYRQALGQGPEFLTYFNYEAQQDKSGLPNDRFSAERPEGSISTLTIQRTEQRDSAMYRCASSFISGGREQYFGPGTRLTVT.

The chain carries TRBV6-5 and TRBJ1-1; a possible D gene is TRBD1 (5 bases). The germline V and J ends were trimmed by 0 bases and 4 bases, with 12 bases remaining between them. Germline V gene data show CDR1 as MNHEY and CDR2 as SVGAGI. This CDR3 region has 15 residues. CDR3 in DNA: TGTGCCAGCAGTTACTCGGGGGGAGTGGGCACTGAAGCTTTCTTT. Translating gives CASSYSGGVGTEAFF.

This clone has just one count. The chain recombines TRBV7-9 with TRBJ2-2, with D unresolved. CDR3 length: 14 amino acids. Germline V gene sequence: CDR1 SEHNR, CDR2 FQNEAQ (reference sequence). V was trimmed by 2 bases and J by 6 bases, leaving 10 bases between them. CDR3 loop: CASSLLYAAGELFF. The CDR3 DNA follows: TGTGCCAGCAGCTTATTGTATGCGGCCGGGGAGCTGTTTTTT.

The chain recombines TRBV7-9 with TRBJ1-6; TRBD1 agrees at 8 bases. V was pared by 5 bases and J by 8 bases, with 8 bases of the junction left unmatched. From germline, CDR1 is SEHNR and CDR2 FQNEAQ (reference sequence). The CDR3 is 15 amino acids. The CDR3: CASSKYRGSYSPLHF. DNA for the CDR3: TGTGCCAGCAGCAAATACAGGGGGAGTTATTCACCCCTCCACTTT.

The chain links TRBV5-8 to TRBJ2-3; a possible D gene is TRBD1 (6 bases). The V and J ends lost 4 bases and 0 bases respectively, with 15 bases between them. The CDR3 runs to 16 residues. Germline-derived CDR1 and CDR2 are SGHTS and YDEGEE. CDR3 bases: TGTGCCAGCAGCCGCCGGGACACTTCTAGCACAGATACGCAGTATTTT. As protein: CASSRRDTSSTDTQYF.